What follows is one T cell receptor (beta chain) and its context. This sample was included in a study of blood T cell repertoires in COVID-19. On the study more broadly: Acute and convalescent COVID-19 specimens originated in the United States, Italy and Spain.

Profiling relied on immunoSEQ multiplex PCR, and the TCRdb table lists in-frame clones only, not all of them. The repertoire holds about 210,000 clones, about nine tenths seen once, with 1.6% in the top ten. CDR3 length equals 13 residues. V dropped 1 base and J dropped 6 bases, with 7 bases sitting between them. Germline CDR1 is SGHRS and CDR2 is YFSETQ. Sequences were obtained from peripheral blood. The chain uses TRBV5-1 and TRBJ2-2; no clear D gene. This clonotype originated in a man between 18 and 29 years old with active or convalescent COVID-19. The CDR3 region has the DNA TGCGCCAGCAGCTTGTCTTCGGCCGGGGAGCTGTTTTTT. This translates into CASSLSSAGELFF.